This section outlines one T cell receptor (beta chain) sequence together with its context. TCRdb's copy holds only in-frame clones and misses some; the assay was immunoSEQ multiplex PCR. The data contain about 150,000 clones, 90% to 95% of them singletons. The CDR3 runs to 16 residues. V gave up 1 base and J gave up 4 bases, with 14 bases separating them. CDR1 and CDR2 (germline): KGHDR, SFDVKD. The data originate from a study of T cell responses to AZD1222 COVID-19 vaccine. Sample: peripheral blood, taken on day 0 of AZD1222 vaccination. The receptor was derived from an adult in good health. The gene calls are TRBV24-1 and TRBJ2-3; D may be TRBD1 (7 bases). The DNA of the CDR3 is TGTGCCACCAGTGATTTTCAGGGGGGCGGGGCAGATACGCAGTATTTT. This gives the protein CATSDFQGGGADTQYF.